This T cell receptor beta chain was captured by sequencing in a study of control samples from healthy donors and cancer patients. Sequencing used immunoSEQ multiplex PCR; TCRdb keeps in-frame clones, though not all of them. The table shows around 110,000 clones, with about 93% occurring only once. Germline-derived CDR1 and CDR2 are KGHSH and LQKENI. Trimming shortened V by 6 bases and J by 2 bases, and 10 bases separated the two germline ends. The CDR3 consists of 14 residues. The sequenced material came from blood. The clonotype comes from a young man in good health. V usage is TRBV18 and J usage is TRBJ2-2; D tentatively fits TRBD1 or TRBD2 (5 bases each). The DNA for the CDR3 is TGTGCCAGCTCGGGGACCGACAACACCGGGGAGCTGTTTTTT. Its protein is CASSGTDNTGELFF.